This T cell receptor (beta chain) derives from a study of beta chain features in type 1 diabetes. Reverse transcription of all isolated RNA meant that expressed TCRB transcripts were sequenced. TCRdb's copy holds only in-frame clones and misses some; the assay was immunoSEQ multiplex PCR. This sample yields around 240,000 clones, of which 9.6% are seen a single time; about 0.037% belongs to the top ten. This clone was detected a few times. The CDR3 length is 14 residues. V lost 3 bases to trimming and J lost 4 bases; unmatched junction nucleotides: 5. Looked up from germline, CDR1 is SGHRS and CDR2 is YFSETQ.

This TCR came from a woman between 18 and 29 years old in good health. The chain has TRBV5-1 and TRBJ2-3, with 7 positions matching TRBD1. Sequencing used naive CD4+ T cells from blood. In DNA form, the CDR3 reads TGCGCCAGCAGCTCGACAGGGACCGCAGATACGCAGTATTTT. Its translation is CASSSTGTADTQYF.